This entry concerns a single T cell receptor (beta chain). Its antigen is not identified. Per the germline V gene, CDR1 is LNHDA and CDR2 is SQIVND (reference sequence). V was clipped by 5 bases and J by 3 bases, with 17 bases between them. This CDR3 has 16 amino acids. Only in-frame clones appear in the TCRdb table, and some are missing; sequencing was by immunoSEQ multiplex PCR. The repertoire includes roughly 59,000 clones, roughly 75% of them detected once, and 13% sits in the top ten. The data are from a study of T cells in tumors after PD-1 blockade. Study observations and caveats: Some novel exhausted tumor clones appeared in pre-treatment blood, suggesting peripheral recruitment.

The sequence derives from a human donor with basal cell carcinoma. Sequenced material: PBMCs, taken before anti-PD-1 treatment. This chain connects TRBV19 to TRBJ1-5, with D hard to call. CDR3 sequence: CASSYFRGGLNQPQHF. In DNA, the CDR3 is TGTGCCAGTAGTTATTTTCGAGGAGGCCTCAATCAGCCCCAGCATTTT.